This T cell receptor beta chain was recovered during a study of blood T cell repertoires in COVID-19. The CDR3 is 15 amino acids. Germline CDR1 LNHDA, CDR2 SQIVND (reference sequence). Trimming cost V 0 bases and J 2 bases, with 10 bases left between them. Sequenced by immunoSEQ multiplex PCR; TCRdb stores in-frame clones only, minus some. Of about 140,000 clones in the sample, around 80% were seen once. What was sequenced was PBMCs or T cells enriched from blood (not recorded which). This sequence originates from a woman under 30 who had been exposed to COVID-19. The chain couples TRBV19 to TRBJ1-2; D remains ambiguous. CDR3 nucleotides: TGTGCCAGTAGTATAGATGTCAACAGAAACTATGGCTACACCTTC. It yields the protein CASSIDVNRNYGYTF.